This record covers a single T cell receptor beta chain. These data are taken from a study of blood T cell repertoires in COVID-19. The overall study: Italy, Spain and the United States were the sources of the convalescent and acute COVID-19 samples. The cDNA or gDNA used as material had been derived from T cells, B-cell-depleted T cells, or PBMCs.

The CDR3 contains 14 residues. V was clipped by 6 bases and J by 6 bases; unmatched bases: 7. The V gene's germline CDR1 is SQVTM and CDR2 ANQGSEA. Authors' analysis steps: The assay estimated nucleated cells by amplifying reference gene primers. The protocol was immunoSEQ multiplex PCR, while the TCRdb copy is restricted to in-frame clones and leaves out a portion. V, J and clone size were drawn from that table, and D and trimming were deduced from the DNA. The table includes roughly 220,000 clones, 85% to 90% detected once. This chain uses TRBV29-1 with TRBJ2-2, with 10 bases fitting TRBD2. This receptor was taken from a man aged 60 to 69 with acute or convalescent COVID-19. Sequenced: peripheral blood. The CDR3 coding sequence is TGCAGCGTGGCGCCGAGCGGGGGGGCCGGGGAGCTGTTTTTT. It codes for CSVAPSGGAGELFF.